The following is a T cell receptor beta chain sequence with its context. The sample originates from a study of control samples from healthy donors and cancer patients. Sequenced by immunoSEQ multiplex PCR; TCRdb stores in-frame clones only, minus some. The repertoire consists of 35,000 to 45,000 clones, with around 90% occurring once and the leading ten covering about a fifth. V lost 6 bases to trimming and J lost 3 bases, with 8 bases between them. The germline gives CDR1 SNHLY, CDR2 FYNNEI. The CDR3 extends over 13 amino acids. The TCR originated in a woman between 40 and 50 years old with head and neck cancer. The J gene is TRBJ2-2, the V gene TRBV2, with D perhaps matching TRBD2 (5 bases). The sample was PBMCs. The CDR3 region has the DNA TGTGCCAGCAGAGCGGTGGACACCGGGGAGCTGTTTTTT. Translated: CASRAVDTGELFF.